This TCR beta chain came from a study of CD8 T cells in Susac syndrome. V was shortened by 0 bases and J by 2 bases, with 13 bases between the two germline ends. In germline, CDR1 is DFQATT, CDR2 SNEGSKA (reference sequence). The CDR3 covers 15 residues. It was negative isolation that provided the CD8+ and CD4+ T cells, whereas TEMRA cells were enriched by FACS. RNA was extracted with the RNeasy kit, and a quantity of roughly 0.45 to 1 ug was reverse transcribed using random hexamers. TCR beta CDR3 was amplified by immunoSEQ covering 54 Vbeta and 13 Jbeta. One entry per CDR3 protein, called by TCRdb with MiXCR from the immunoSEQ multiplex PCR reads. The table records a few hundred thousand distinct CDR3 sequences, approximately 84% of them present only once.

The sequenced sample was CD8+ T cells from PBMCs. The chain is built from TRBV20-1 and TRBJ2-5; tentatively, D is TRBD2 (5 bases). This TCR came from a human donor with multiple sclerosis. The chain's CDR3 is CSARDTRLLQETQYF. CDR3 nucleotides: TGCAGTGCTAGAGATACGAGACTACTACAAGAGACCCAGTACTTC.